One and the same sample provided the 29 T cell receptor beta chains below, sequenced in a study of beta chain features in type 1 diabetes. Whole-study findings and limits: For Type 1 diabetes patients, all four CD4+ subsets carried TCRB CDR3s that were moderately but significantly shorter.

These receptors have no known antigen. Every bit of the isolated RNA underwent reverse transcription, so sequencing read expressed TCRB transcripts. Profiling relied on immunoSEQ multiplex PCR, and the TCRdb table lists in-frame clones only, not all of them. The profile shows 400,000 or so clones, about 12% of them singletons. Material: naive CD4+ T cells from blood. The receptors shown here come from a woman aged 18-29 years with type 1 diabetes.

In its sample, this clone was seen a few times. The genes are TRBV6-5 and TRBJ2-7, with 7 bases that match TRBD2. The CDR3 contains 12 residues. The germline V gene encodes CDR1 MNHEY and CDR2 SVGAGI. Germline trimming cut 6 bases from V and 2 bases from J; bases unmatched to any gene: 1. CDR3 amino acids: CASRGGTYEQYF. The CDR3 nucleotides read TGTGCCAGCAGGGGGGGGACCTACGAGCAGTACTTC.

The sample holds a few counts of this clone. The chain links TRBV27 to TRBJ1-1; 7 bases are shared with TRBD1. Germline V CDR1 and CDR2: MNHEY, SMNVEV (reference sequence). The CDR3 is 14 amino acids. The J segment lost 3 bases and the V segment lost 6 bases, leaving 7 bases of the junction unmatched. In DNA form, the CDR3 reads TGTGCCAGCAGACAGGGGTTAAAGTACACTGAAGCTTTCTTT. Translation: CASRQGLKYTEAFF.

This clone was seen more than once but under ten times. The chain joins TRBV7-9 to TRBJ1-4; 7 bases match TRBD1. This CDR3 contains 15 residues. Germline CDR1 reads SEHNR; CDR2 reads FQNEAQ (reference sequence). The junction had 6 bases not matched to a gene; V was cut back by 5 bases and J by 3 bases. This CDR3 is CASSGPGQSNEKLFF. The CDR3 DNA sequence: TGTGCCAGCAGCGGACCGGGACAGTCTAATGAAAAACTGTTTTTT.

V and J are TRBV5-4 and TRBJ2-5; 10 positions agree with TRBD1. Germline V CDR1 and CDR2: SGHNT, YYREEE (reference sequence). This CDR3 region has 14 residues. The V and J ends lost 4 bases and 4 bases, in that order; junction bases with no gene match: 4. The CDR3 bases are TGTGCCAGCAGCCGACAGGGGGCACGAGAGACCCAGTACTTC. It specifies CASSRQGARETQYF.

CDR3 DNA: TGTGCCAGCAGCCCTGGGACTAGCGGCTTCCAAGAGACCCAGTACTTC. This codes for CASSPGTSGFQETQYF. The chain joins TRBV7-9 to TRBJ2-5, with TRBD2 matching over 11 bases. Germline-derived CDR1 and CDR2 are SEHNR and FQNEAQ (reference sequence). Trimming took 5 bases from V and 1 from J; bases not matched to a gene: 6. This CDR3 has 16 residues.

The gene calls are TRBV6-1 and TRBJ1-5; 8 nucleotides match TRBD1. Germline CDR1 is MNHNS and CDR2 is SASEGT. Losses at the gene ends were 7 bases for V and 3 bases for J; bases not matched to a gene: 8. The CDR3 contains 15 residues. The CDR3 coding sequence is TGTGCCAGCAAGGTAGGACAGGGCTTCAATCAGCCCCAGCATTTT. Translation gives CASKVGQGFNQPQHF.

The chain links TRBV27 to TRBJ1-2; possibly TRBD1 for D (5 bases). The V gene lost 6 bases and the J gene lost 8 bases, with 22 bases spanning the gap. The CDR3 contains 15 residues. Per germline, CDR1 MNHEY and CDR2 SMNVEV (reference sequence). The CDR3 DNA reads TGTGCCAGCAGGCAACTCCCGCTGGGGGGTGACGGCTACACCTTC. Translating gives CASRQLPLGGDGYTF.

The chain joins TRBV7-7 to TRBJ1-1; 7 bases align to TRBD1. The CDR3 is 12 residues long. Germline V lookup: CDR1 SSHAT, CDR2 FNYEAQ (reference sequence). V trimming: 6 bases; J trimming: 5 bases; junction bases outside the gene matches: 3. CDR3 bases: TGTGCCAGCAGATCACAGGGGACTGAAGCTTTCTTT. Translated, it gives CASRSQGTEAFF.

The chain has TRBV14 and TRBJ1-6; possibly TRBD1 for D (6 bases). The CDR3 is 15 residues long. Between the trimmed V and J ends, which lost 0 bases and 9 bases, there was a span of 12 bases. Germline V CDR1 and CDR2: SGHDN, FVKESK. CDR3 bases: TGTGCCAGCAGCCAAGATACAGGGTATCGTTCACCCCTCCACTTT. Residues: CASSQDTGYRSPLHF.

V and J are TRBV19 and TRBJ1-2, with D unclear. The CDR3 totals 11 residues. Germline CDR1 reads LNHDA; CDR2 reads SQIVND (reference sequence). Trimming took 8 bases from V and 6 from J, leaving 10 bases between them. CDR3 DNA: TGTGCCAGTTCCTTTTCCGATGGCTACACCTTC. This codes for CASSFSDGYTF.

This clone appeared a few times. The V and J genes are TRBV7-2 and TRBJ1-3, with D maybe TRBD1 (6 bases). V was shortened by 5 bases and J by 0 bases, with 11 bases between the two germline ends. Germline V gives CDR1 SGHTA, CDR2 FQGNSA. There are 15 residues in the CDR3. CDR3 DNA sequence: TGTGCCAGCAGCCCTGACAGGTTCTCTGGAAACACCATATATTTT. It translates to CASSPDRFSGNTIYF.

The chain links TRBV5-4 to TRBJ1-2; 8 bases agree with TRBD1. This CDR3 has 14 residues. Looked up from germline, CDR1 is SGHNT and CDR2 is YYREEE (reference sequence). V was clipped by 1 base and J by 7 bases; unmatched bases: 6. The CDR3 nucleotides read TGTGCCAGCAGCTTGAAAGGACAGGGAACTGGCTACACCTTC. Translating gives CASSLKGQGTGYTF.

The chain uses TRBV7-6 and TRBJ2-7; D possibly corresponds to TRBD1 (5 bases). Germline CDR1 reads SGHVS; CDR2 reads FNYEAQ. Deletions cut 1 base from V and 6 bases from J, with 13 bases between. The CDR3 spans 14 residues. The DNA for the CDR3 is TGTGCCAGCAGCTTAGTCCAGGGCGAAAGCGAGCAGTACTTC. This gives the protein CASSLVQGESEQYF.

This chain uses TRBV10-3 with TRBJ2-1; TRBD2 matches at 7 bases. Germline CDR1 and CDR2: ENHRY and SYGVKD. J gave up 0 bases and V 5 bases, and 7 bases lay outside the gene matches. CDR3 size: 16 residues. The CDR3 spells CAISPERGHSYNEQFF. CDR3 nucleotide sequence: TGTGCCATCAGTCCTGAGCGGGGCCACTCCTACAATGAGCAGTTCTTC.

The chain employs TRBV28 and TRBJ2-2; 7 bases match TRBD1. V lost 5 bases to trimming and J lost 5 bases; unmatched junction nucleotides: 5. Germline assignment: CDR1 MDHEN and CDR2 SYDVKM. The CDR3 consists of 14 residues. The CDR3 here is CASSTYRGTGELFF. CDR3 DNA sequence: TGTGCCAGCAGTACGTACAGGGGTACCGGGGAGCTGTTTTTT.

A few counts support this clone. The DNA is omitted, as the CDR3 cannot be located on it reliably, and the CDR3 follows TCRdb's listing. CDR3 sequence reads: CASDLSFGAGELFF. The gene calls are TRBV30 and TRBJ2-2; the D segment call TRBD2 is taken from the table without a DNA check. The germline CDR1 and CDR2 sequences are GTSNPN and SVGIG (reference sequence). With termini counted, the CDR3 has 14 amino acids.

This clone has only a few counts. The V call is TRBV19, the J call TRBJ2-3; 10 positions agree with TRBD2. The trim removed 5 bases at V and 0 bases at J, leaving 5 bases unmatched. The CDR3 contains 16 residues. Germline CDR1 reads LNHDA; CDR2 reads SQIVND (reference sequence). CDR3 bases: TGTGCCAGTAGTCTACTAGCGGGGATAAGCACAGATACGCAGTATTTT. Translation: CASSLLAGISTDTQYF.

This clone was picked up a small number of times. This chain joins TRBV5-1 and TRBJ2-7, with TRBD2 matching 12 bases. CDR1 SGHRS and CDR2 YFSETQ come from the germline V gene. There are 16 residues in the CDR3. V was pared by 4 bases and J by 0 bases, with 5 bases of the junction left unmatched. DNA for the CDR3: TGCGCCAGCAGCGCTGGACTAGCGGGGCCCTCCTACGAGCAGTACTTC. It codes for CASSAGLAGPSYEQYF.

The chain combines TRBV7-9 with TRBJ2-7; D might be TRBD1 (5 bases). Per the germline V gene, CDR1 is SEHNR and CDR2 is FQNEAQ (reference sequence). The CDR3 runs to 14 residues. V was pared by 3 bases and J by 1 base, with 10 bases between. This CDR3 reads CASSLTAPSYEQYF. CDR3 bases: TGTGCCAGCAGCTTGACAGCGCCTTCCTACGAGCAGTACTTC.

The genes are TRBV29-1 and TRBJ2-7; TRBD2 agrees at 12 bases. The CDR3 extends over 14 amino acids. Germline V gene data show CDR1 as SQVTM and CDR2 as ANQGSEA. J gave up 4 bases and V 7 bases, and 8 bases lay outside the gene matches. The CDR3 nucleotides read TGCAGCGCAGGGACGGGACTAGCGGGTTACGAGCAGTACTTC. Translation gives CSAGTGLAGYEQYF.

The chain couples TRBV10-2 to TRBJ2-5, with 8 bases matching TRBD1. The J segment lost 5 bases and the V segment lost 4 bases, leaving 6 bases of the junction unmatched. In germline, CDR1 is WSHSY, CDR2 SAAADI. CDR3 length equals 14 residues. CDR3 sequence: CASSGQGARETQYF. DNA of the CDR3: TGCGCCAGCAGTGGCCAGGGGGCTCGGGAGACCCAGTACTTC.

V is TRBV9 and J is TRBJ2-1; the D is unclear. Trimming took 3 bases from V and 3 from J, leaving 7 bases between them. The germline V gene encodes CDR1 SGDLS and CDR2 YYNGEE. The CDR3 has 13 residues. CDR3 DNA sequence: TGTGCCAGCAGCGGTTCCATCTACAATGAGCAGTTCTTC. This gives the protein CASSGSIYNEQFF.

The chain combines TRBV15 with TRBJ2-7, with D perhaps matching TRBD2 (6 bases). The V and J ends lost 0 bases and 0 bases respectively, with 9 bases between them. Germline lookup yields CDR1 LNHNV and CDR2 YYDKDF (reference sequence). The CDR3 length is 15 residues. In nucleotides, the CDR3 is TGTGCCACCAGCAGAGAGGGCGGGATCTCCTACGAGCAGTACTTC. This encodes CATSREGGISYEQYF.

In this sample, this clone turned up a few times. The rearrangement links TRBV10-3 to TRBJ2-1; the D gene is possibly TRBD1 (5 bases). CDR3 length equals 17 residues. CDR1 and CDR2 from the germline V gene are ENHRY and SYGVKD. Trimming left V 0 bases short and J 0 bases short, with 12 bases between. The CDR3 sequence is CAISESPRVGSYNEQFF. The CDR3, as DNA: TGTGCCATCAGTGAGTCACCCAGGGTGGGCTCCTACAATGAGCAGTTCTTC.

The table lists this clone with a few counts. The gene calls are TRBV6-5 and TRBJ2-7; 11 bases agree with TRBD2. V lost 10 bases, J lost 1 base, and 9 bases stayed unmatched. Germline V gene data show CDR1 as MNHEY and CDR2 as SVGAGI. CDR3 length: 15 amino acids. The CDR3 DNA is TGTGCCACCTTTAGCGGGAGGGCCGGGTCCTACGAGCAGTACTTC. This sequence encodes CATFSGRAGSYEQYF.

The chain links TRBV5-1 to TRBJ1-1; D call uncertain. CDR3 length: 14 residues. V lost 4 bases, J lost 0 bases, and 10 bases lay in between. Per germline, CDR1 SGHRS and CDR2 YFSETQ. The CDR3 reads CASSGTTLNTEAFF. The CDR3 nucleotides read TGCGCCAGCAGCGGTACGACACTGAACACTGAAGCTTTCTTT.

This chain joins TRBV2 and TRBJ1-1, with a weak D call TRBD1 (5 bases). The V and J ends lost 6 bases and 3 bases respectively, with 14 bases between them. Per the germline V gene, CDR1 is SNHLY and CDR2 is FYNNEI. The CDR3 sequence is 14 residues long. The CDR3 sequence is CASRDSNGDTEAFF. The CDR3, as DNA: TGTGCCAGCAGAGACAGCAATGGAGACACTGAAGCTTTCTTT.

This clone was observed a handful of times. The rearrangement joins TRBV28 to TRBJ2-3; D unclear. The CDR3 loop spans 10 amino acids. Germline loops: CDR1 MDHEN, CDR2 SYDVKM. The germline V and J ends were trimmed by 6 bases and 6 bases, with 4 bases remaining between them. CDR3 sequence: CASRRDTQYF. In DNA, the CDR3 is TGTGCCAGCAGACGGGATACGCAGTATTTT.

This clone was found a few times. The chain links TRBV6-5 to TRBJ2-1; 7 bases agree with TRBD1. The V segment lost 1 base and the J segment 9 bases; nucleotides outside the gene matches: 9. Germline CDR1 reads MNHEY; CDR2 reads SVGAGI. This CDR3 is 15 amino acids long. CDR3 coding DNA: TGTGCCAGCAGTTACTGGGCACAGAGGACAGGTGAGCAGTTCTTC. It encodes CASSYWAQRTGEQFF.